Below are 27 T cell receptor beta chains sequenced from a single sample in a study of T-cell memory formation after mild COVID-19 listed by TCRdb under 2021. The library was generated by 5' RACE. The instrument was an Illumina NovaSeq 6000. Clones were called with MiXCR by TCRdb after fastp trimmed the public reads at Q25, and only in-frame beta chains were retained. Merged by CDR3 protein, the rows form single entries marked with the most common genes and DNA. In this sample the table shows approximately 210,000 distinct CDR3 sequences, under 12% of which occur a single time. The top ten clones comprise approximately 3% of the sample. The sample comprised PBMCs or a T cell subset sorted from them (not recorded which). Source of these receptors: a man younger than 35 who had mild COVID-19 (a few samples of this study predate the infection). The sample titles of this study are shuffled in the database, so cell type and time point are left out; the donor was told from shared clones.

The table lists this clonotype with a few counts. The chain combines TRBV6-5 with TRBJ2-3, with D hard to call. The CDR3 has 14 amino acids. Trimming stripped 6 bases from V and 4 bases from J, with 14 bases between. Germline CDR1 and CDR2: MNHEY and SVGAGI. CDR3: CASSQSYRPDTQYF. The CDR3 DNA follows: TGTGCCAGCAGCCAAAGCTACCGCCCAGATACGCAGTATTTT.

This clonotype was seen a few times. The CDR3 region has the DNA TGTGCCAGCAGTGACCGAGACAGGCTAGGGGATGAGCAGTTCTTC. Translating gives CASSDRDRLGDEQFF. V and J are TRBV25-1 and TRBJ2-1, with TRBD1 as a possible D gene (6 bases). The CDR3 is 15 amino acids. The V and J ends lost 3 bases and 8 bases respectively, with 17 bases between them. Germline V gene lookup returns CDR1 MGHDK and CDR2 SYGVNS.

This clonotype was counted only a few times. V usage is TRBV29-1 and J usage is TRBJ2-3; D is undetermined. The CDR3 spans 14 residues. Trimming removed 4 bases from V and 0 bases from J, with 11 bases in between. Germline V lookup: CDR1 SQVTM, CDR2 ANQGSEA. The CDR3 DNA is TGCAGCGTTGGTCGGTTGGCTAGCACAGATACGCAGTATTTT. Residues: CSVGRLASTDTQYF.

This clonotype was picked up a small number of times. The chain carries TRBV7-6 and TRBJ1-5; D not certain. The ends were cut back, 1 base at V and 4 bases at J, with 8 bases in the middle. The length of the CDR3 is 14 residues. CDR1 is SGHVS and CDR2 is FNYEAQ in the germline V gene. CDR3 amino acids: CASSLVDGNQPQHF. The CDR3, as DNA: TGTGCCAGCAGCTTAGTAGATGGGAATCAGCCCCAGCATTTT. The full variable domain, its missing parts supplied by reference TRBV7-6 and TRBJ1-5, is GAGVSQSPRYKVTKRGQDVALRCDPISGHVSLYWYRQALGQGPEFLTYFNYEAQQDKSGLPNDRFSAERPEGSISTLTIQRTEQRDSAMYRCASSLVDGNQPQHFGDGTRLSIL.

This clonotype was detected only a few times. This rearrangement joins TRBV15 to TRBJ1-4; TRBD1 might be the D (5 bases). The CDR3 loop spans 14 amino acids. V gave up 1 base and J gave up 7 bases, with 10 bases separating them. Per germline, CDR1 LNHNV and CDR2 YYDKDF (reference sequence). CDR3 region: CATSRAGQGEKLFF. The CDR3 coding sequence is TGTGCCACCAGCAGAGCGGGGCAGGGTGAAAAACTGTTTTTT.

V gene TRBV19 combines with J gene TRBJ2-1, with 7 bases that match TRBD2. V dropped 3 bases and J dropped 8; count of bases not matched to a gene: 13. Germline values: CDR1 LNHDA, CDR2 SQIVND (reference sequence). The CDR3 has 16 amino acids. The CDR3 region is CASSMGTPTSLHEQFF. CDR3 bases: TGTGCCAGTAGTATGGGCACCCCGACTAGCCTCCATGAGCAGTTCTTC.

This rearrangement joins TRBV29-1 to TRBJ2-3, with D maybe TRBD2 (5 bases). The germline gives CDR1 SQVTM, CDR2 ANQGSEA. CDR3 length: 11 residues. The V and J ends lost 7 bases and 5 bases respectively, with 10 bases between them. The CDR3 region has the DNA TGCAGCGCGGCGGGCGGAGATACGCAGTATTTT. It is translated as CSAAGGDTQYF.

This clonotype came up many times. The rearrangement uses TRBV5-1 and TRBJ1-1, with 7 bases lining up with TRBD1. CDR1 is SGHRS, CDR2 YFSETQ, per germline. The CDR3 is 16 amino acids. V was clipped by 4 bases and J by 5 bases; unmatched bases: 14. CDR3 sequence reads: CASSVTGMGSRTEAFF. CDR3 nucleotide sequence: TGCGCCAGCAGCGTGACAGGGATGGGGTCGAGGACTGAAGCTTTCTTT.

The CDR3 bases are TGTGCCAGCAGATTCCATGACAGGGAGAACTATGGCTACACCTTC. This sequence encodes CASRFHDRENYGYTF. V is TRBV27 and J is TRBJ1-2, with 7 bases matching TRBD1. Unmatched junction bases numbered 9, after V lost 6 bases and J lost 2 bases. Per the germline V gene, CDR1 is MNHEY and CDR2 is SMNVEV (reference sequence). The CDR3 loop spans 15 amino acids.

The chain uses TRBV10-3 and TRBJ1-2; 8 bases line up with TRBD1. The CDR3 loop spans 13 amino acids. Germline values: CDR1 ENHRY, CDR2 SYGVKD. As DNA, the CDR3 is TGTGCTTCTCAAGGACAGGGTAACTATGGCTACACCTTC. Amino acids: CASQGQGNYGYTF.

The chain couples TRBV5-1 to TRBJ2-7, with D hard to call. The V end lost 0 bases, the J end lost 2 bases, and 6 bases lay between the germline ends. Germline CDR1 reads SGHRS; CDR2 reads YFSETQ. The CDR3 runs to 13 residues. The CDR3 loop reads CASSLVHPYEQYF. Written as DNA, the CDR3 is TGCGCCAGCAGCTTGGTCCACCCCTACGAGCAGTACTTC.

The chain recombines TRBV2 with TRBJ1-5; 8 bases fit TRBD1. J lost 7 bases, V lost 6 bases, and 8 bases had no gene match. Per the germline V gene, CDR1 is SNHLY and CDR2 is FYNNEI. This CDR3 has 14 amino acids. The CDR3 bases are TGTGCCAGCAGCGGACAGGGTGTTTCCCAGCCCCAGCATTTT. Protein product: CASSGQGVSQPQHF. The full variable domain, rest sourced from reference TRBV2 and TRBJ1-5, is EPEVTQTPSHQVTQMGQEVILRCVPISNHLYFYWYRQILGQKVEFLVSFYNNEISEKSEIFDDQFSVERPDGSNFTLKIRSTKLEDSAMYFCASSGQGVSQPQHFGDGTRLSIL.

This clonotype came up a few times. This rearrangement joins TRBV7-8 to TRBJ1-6, with D possibly matching TRBD1 (6 bases). The V end lost 5 bases, the J end lost 5 bases, and 19 bases lay between the germline ends. The CDR3 covers 17 residues. CDR1 and CDR2 (germline): SGHVS, FQNEAQ. DNA for the CDR3: TGTGCCAGCAGCCAGAGCCCACAGGGCACGAATAATTCACCCCTCCACTTT. Encoded protein: CASSQSPQGTNNSPLHF.

The chain is built from TRBV7-2 and TRBJ2-3; TRBD2 matches 12 bases. Germline V lookup: CDR1 SGHTA, CDR2 FQGNSA. V was pared by 0 bases and J by 4 bases, with 5 bases of the junction left unmatched. The CDR3 totals 17 residues. CDR3 region: CASSLALAGGRADTQYF. CDR3 nucleotide sequence: TGTGCCAGCAGCTTAGCGCTAGCGGGGGGGAGGGCAGATACGCAGTATTTT.

The chain employs TRBV5-1 and TRBJ2-7, with no clear D. Germline CDR1 is SGHRS and CDR2 is YFSETQ. The CDR3 is made up of 13 amino acids. Trimming stripped 0 bases from V and 6 bases from J, with 10 bases between. The CDR3 DNA follows: TGCGCCAGCAGCTTGGATTTTAGCTCCGAGCAGTACTTC. Amino acid sequence: CASSLDFSSEQYF.

This clonotype has ten or more counts. V gene TRBV6-6 combines with J gene TRBJ1-6; 7 bases agree with TRBD1. J was trimmed by 10 bases and V by 6 bases; bases with no gene match: 6. Germline loops: CDR1 MNHNY, CDR2 SVGAGI (reference sequence). The CDR3 has 13 amino acids. CDR3 residues: CASSPTGISPLHF. CDR3 DNA: TGTGCCAGCAGCCCGACAGGGATATCACCCCTCCACTTT.

This clonotype was observed many times. The J gene is TRBJ2-3, the V gene TRBV29-1, with no clear D. Trimming left V 6 bases short and J 6 bases short, with 16 bases between. This CDR3 is 13 amino acids long. In germline, CDR1 is SQVTM, CDR2 ANQGSEA. The CDR3 reads CSVGRLLRDTQYF. In DNA, the CDR3 is TGCAGCGTCGGAAGACTCTTGAGGGATACGCAGTATTTT.

This clonotype was counted between two and nine times. This chain uses TRBV7-2 with TRBJ2-5; no clear D gene. Trimming took off 1 base at V and 2 bases at J, with 11 bases between the two ends. The CDR3 has 15 amino acids. Germline CDR1 SGHTA, CDR2 FQGNSA. The CDR3 coding sequence is TGTGCCAGCAGCTTAGGTGTGACAAGACAAGAGACCCAGTACTTC. Protein: CASSLGVTRQETQYF.

A few counts support this clonotype. V and J are TRBV12-3 or TRBV12-4 and TRBJ2-1, with TRBD1 matching 7 bases. Germline trimming cut 0 bases from V and 9 bases from J; bases unmatched to any gene: 5. The CDR3 spans 14 residues. The CDR3 protein is CASSLARGFSEQFF. In nucleotides, the CDR3 is TGTGCCAGCAGTTTAGCCAGGGGGTTTAGTGAGCAGTTCTTC.

This clonotype turned up a few times. The gene calls are TRBV20-1 and TRBJ2-7; 12 positions match TRBD2. The germline V gene encodes CDR1 DFQATT and CDR2 SNEGSKA (reference sequence). The junction had 6 bases not matched to a gene; V was cut back by 6 bases and J by 3 bases. This CDR3 comprises 14 residues. The CDR3 coding sequence is TGCAGTGCCGGGAGGACTAGCGGGATCTACGAGCAGTACTTC. As protein: CSAGRTSGIYEQYF.

The table lists this clonotype with a few counts. The genes are TRBV3-1 and TRBJ1-4; unclear D gene. The CDR3 is made up of 14 amino acids. The germline V gene encodes CDR1 LGHDT and CDR2 YNNKEL (reference sequence). Trimming left V 1 base short and J 5 bases short, with 8 bases between. The CDR3 coding sequence is TGTGCCAGCAGCCAAGGTGGCCACAATGAAAAACTGTTTTTT. Amino acid sequence: CASSQGGHNEKLFF.

Comment on this clonotype: The junction does not match germline at one end; this may be a read error. The chain joins TRBV4-3 to TRBJ1-5, with D tentatively TRBD1 (5 bases). This CDR3 region has 15 residues. CDR1 and CDR2 from the germline V gene are LGHNA and YSLEER. The CDR3 DNA reads as TGCGCCAGCAGCCGTAAAACAGGACTTGATCAGCCCAAGCATTTT. Amino acids: CASSRKTGLDQPKHF.

CDR3 protein: CSARTTEAFF. DNA for the CDR3: TGCAGTGCTAGGACCACTGAAGCTTTCTTT. The chain has TRBV20-1 and TRBJ1-1; D call uncertain. The ends were cut back, 3 bases at V and 4 bases at J, with 3 bases in the middle. Looked up from germline, CDR1 is DFQATT and CDR2 is SNEGSKA (reference sequence). The CDR3 is made up of 10 amino acids.

Ten or more counts support this clonotype. V and J are TRBV5-4 and TRBJ2-1; either TRBD1 or TRBD2 may fit D (5 bases each). Germline V gene data show CDR1 as SGHNT and CDR2 as YYREEE (reference sequence). The V and J ends lost 4 bases and 9 bases respectively, with 17 bases between them. This CDR3 has 14 amino acids. CDR3 residues: CASSPPGTRGEQFF. The CDR3 DNA reads as TGTGCCAGCAGCCCGCCGGGGACCAGAGGTGAGCAGTTCTTC.

The rearrangement joins TRBV6-6 to TRBJ2-3, with D possibly called TRBD1 or TRBD2 (5 bases each). The germline V and J ends were trimmed by 7 bases and 0 bases, with 14 bases remaining between them. Germline V gene sequence: CDR1 MNHNY, CDR2 SVGAGI (reference sequence). There are 15 residues in the CDR3. CDR3 DNA sequence: TGTGCCAGCATCGCAGACCGGGACAGCACAGATACGCAGTATTTT. It specifies CASIADRDSTDTQYF.

This clonotype was recorded many times. J is TRBJ2-1 and V is TRBV7-6; tentatively, D is TRBD1 (5 bases). With 5 bases removed from V and 4 bases from J, the gap between germline ends came to 15 bases. Germline V gene sequence: CDR1 SGHVS, CDR2 FNYEAQ. This CDR3 is 15 amino acids long. The CDR3 DNA reads as TGTGCCAGCAGCAATGGGGCAGGGTCATACAATGAGCAGTTCTTC. Translation gives CASSNGAGSYNEQFF.

This chain joins TRBV12-5 and TRBJ2-3; D gene uncertain. V lost 3 bases and J 2 bases, leaving 18 bases between the germline ends. Germline V gene lookup returns CDR1 LGHNT and CDR2 FRNRAP. This CDR3 region has 17 residues. CDR3 protein: CASGLRLWVTFTDTQYF. Written as DNA, the CDR3 is TGTGCTAGTGGTTTACGGTTATGGGTCACTTTCACAGATACGCAGTATTTT.